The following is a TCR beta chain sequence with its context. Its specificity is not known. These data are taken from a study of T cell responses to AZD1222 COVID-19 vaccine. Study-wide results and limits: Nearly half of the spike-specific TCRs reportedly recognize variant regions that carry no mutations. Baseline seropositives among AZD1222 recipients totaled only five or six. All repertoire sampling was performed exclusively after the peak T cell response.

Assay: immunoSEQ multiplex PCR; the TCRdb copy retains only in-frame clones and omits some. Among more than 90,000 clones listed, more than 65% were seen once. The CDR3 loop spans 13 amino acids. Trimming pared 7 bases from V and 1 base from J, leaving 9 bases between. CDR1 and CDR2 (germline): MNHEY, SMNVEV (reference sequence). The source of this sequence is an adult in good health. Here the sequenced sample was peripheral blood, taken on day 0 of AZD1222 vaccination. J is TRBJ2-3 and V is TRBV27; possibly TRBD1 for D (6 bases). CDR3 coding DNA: TGTGCCAGCACAGGGGCAGGCACAGATACGCAGTATTTT. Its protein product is CASTGAGTDTQYF.